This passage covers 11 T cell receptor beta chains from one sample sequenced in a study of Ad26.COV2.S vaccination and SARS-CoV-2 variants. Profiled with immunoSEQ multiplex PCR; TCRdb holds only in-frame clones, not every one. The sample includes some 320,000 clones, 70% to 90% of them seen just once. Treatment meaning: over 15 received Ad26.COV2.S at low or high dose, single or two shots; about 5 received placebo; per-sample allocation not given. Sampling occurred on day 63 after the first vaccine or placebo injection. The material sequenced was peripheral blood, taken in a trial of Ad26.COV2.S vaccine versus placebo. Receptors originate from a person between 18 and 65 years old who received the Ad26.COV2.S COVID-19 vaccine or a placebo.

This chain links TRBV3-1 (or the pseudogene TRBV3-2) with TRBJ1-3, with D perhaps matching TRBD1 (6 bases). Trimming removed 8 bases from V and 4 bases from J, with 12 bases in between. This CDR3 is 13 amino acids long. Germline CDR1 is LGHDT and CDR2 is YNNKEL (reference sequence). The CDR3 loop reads CASVQGKGNTIYF. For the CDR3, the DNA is TGTGCCAGCGTACAGGGAAAAGGAAACACCATATATTTT.

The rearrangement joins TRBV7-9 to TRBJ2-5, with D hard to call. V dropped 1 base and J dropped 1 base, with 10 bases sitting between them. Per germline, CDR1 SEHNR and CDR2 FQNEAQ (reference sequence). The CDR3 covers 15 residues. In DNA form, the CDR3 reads TGTGCCAGCAGCTTAGTGAACAGCCTCCAAGAGACCCAGTACTTC. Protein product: CASSLVNSLQETQYF.

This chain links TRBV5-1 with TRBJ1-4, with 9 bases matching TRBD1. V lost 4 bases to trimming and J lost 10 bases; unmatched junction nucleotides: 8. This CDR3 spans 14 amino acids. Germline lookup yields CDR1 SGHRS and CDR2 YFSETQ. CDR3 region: CASSTTGGSGKLFF. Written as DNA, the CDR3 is TGCGCCAGCAGCACAACAGGGGGCAGTGGAAAACTGTTTTTT.

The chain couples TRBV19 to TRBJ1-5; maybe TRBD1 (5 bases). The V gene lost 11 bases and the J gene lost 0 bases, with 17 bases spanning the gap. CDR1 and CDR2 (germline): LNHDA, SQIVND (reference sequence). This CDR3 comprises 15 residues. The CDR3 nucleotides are TGTGCCGTAAGCATTGGGGGTCTTAGCAATCAGCCCCAGCATTTT. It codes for CAVSIGGLSNQPQHF.

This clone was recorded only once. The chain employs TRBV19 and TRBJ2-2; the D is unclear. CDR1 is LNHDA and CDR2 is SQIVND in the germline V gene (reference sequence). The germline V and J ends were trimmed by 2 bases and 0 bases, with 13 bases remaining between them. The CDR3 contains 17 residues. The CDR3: CASSISRRSANTGELFF. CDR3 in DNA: TGTGCCAGTAGTATATCACGGCGCTCCGCGAACACCGGGGAGCTGTTTTTT.

Here the CDR3 reads CAWSVSRTGSSNQPQHF. CDR3 nucleotides: TGTGCCTGGAGTGTATCCAGGACAGGGAGTAGCAATCAGCCCCAGCATTTT. V is TRBV30 and J is TRBJ1-5; 8 nucleotides align to TRBD1. Trimming cost V 0 bases and J 0 bases; bases outside gene matches: 7. The CDR3 runs 17 residues. Germline CDR1 and CDR2: GTSNPN and SVGIG (reference sequence).

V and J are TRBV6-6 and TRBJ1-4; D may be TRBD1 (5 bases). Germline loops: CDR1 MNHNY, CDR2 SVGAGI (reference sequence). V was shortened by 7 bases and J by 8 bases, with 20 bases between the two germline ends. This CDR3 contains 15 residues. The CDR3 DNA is TGTGCCAGCAAGACTACCGGGACGGCCGCAGAAAAACTGTTTTTT. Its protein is CASKTTGTAAEKLFF.

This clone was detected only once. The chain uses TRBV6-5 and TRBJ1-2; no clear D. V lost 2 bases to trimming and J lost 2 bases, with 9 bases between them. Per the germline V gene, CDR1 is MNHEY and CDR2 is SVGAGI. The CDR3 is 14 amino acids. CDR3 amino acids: CASSYGAKNYGYTF. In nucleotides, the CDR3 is TGTGCCAGCAGTTACGGCGCGAAAAACTATGGCTACACCTTC.

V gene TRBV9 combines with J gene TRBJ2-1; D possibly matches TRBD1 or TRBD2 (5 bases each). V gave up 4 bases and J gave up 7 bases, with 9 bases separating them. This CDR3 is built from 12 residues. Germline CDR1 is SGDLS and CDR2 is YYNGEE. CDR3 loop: CASSFWGNEQFF. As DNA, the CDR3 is TGTGCCAGCAGCTTTTGGGGGAATGAGCAGTTCTTC. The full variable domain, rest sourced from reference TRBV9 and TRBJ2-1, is DSGVTQTPKHLITATGQRVTLRCSPRSGDLSVYWYQQSLDQGLQFLIQYYNGEERAKGNILERFSAQQFPDLHSELNLSSLELGDSALYFCASSFWGNEQFFGPGTRLTVL.

The CDR3 bases are TGTGCCAGCAGTGGGATCCAAGGTCGTCCAAACTATGGCTACACCTTC. Translation gives CASSGIQGRPNYGYTF. This chain links TRBV6-1 with TRBJ1-2; D is undetermined. The CDR3 loop spans 16 amino acids. CDR1 and CDR2 from the germline V gene are MNHNS and SASEGT. V lost 4 bases to trimming and J lost 2 bases, with 17 bases between them.

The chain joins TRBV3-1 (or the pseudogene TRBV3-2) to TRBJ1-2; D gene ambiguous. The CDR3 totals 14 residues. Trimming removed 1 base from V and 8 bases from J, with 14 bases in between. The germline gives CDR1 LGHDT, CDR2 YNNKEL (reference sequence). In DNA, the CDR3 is TGTGCCAGCAGCCAAGTCCCACACGGAGGGGGCTACACCTTC. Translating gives CASSQVPHGGGYTF.